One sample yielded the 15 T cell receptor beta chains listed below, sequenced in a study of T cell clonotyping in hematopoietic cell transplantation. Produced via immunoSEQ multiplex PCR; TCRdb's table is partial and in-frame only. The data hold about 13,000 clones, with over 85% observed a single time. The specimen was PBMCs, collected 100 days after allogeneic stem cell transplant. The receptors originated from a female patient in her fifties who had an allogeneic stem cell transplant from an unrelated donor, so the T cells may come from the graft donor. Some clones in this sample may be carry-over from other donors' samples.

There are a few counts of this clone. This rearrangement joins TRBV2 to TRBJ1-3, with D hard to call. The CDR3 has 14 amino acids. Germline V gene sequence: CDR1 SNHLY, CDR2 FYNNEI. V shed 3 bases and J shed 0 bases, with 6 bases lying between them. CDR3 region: CASSEEYSGNTIYF. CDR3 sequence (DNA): TGTGCCAGCAGTGAGGAGTACTCTGGAAACACCATATATTTT.

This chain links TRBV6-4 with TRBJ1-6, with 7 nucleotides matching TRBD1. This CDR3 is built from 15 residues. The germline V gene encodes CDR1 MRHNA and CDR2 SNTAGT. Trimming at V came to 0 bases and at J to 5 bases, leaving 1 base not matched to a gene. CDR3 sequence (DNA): TGTGCCAGCAGTGACTCAGGGGGCGATAATTCACCCCTCCACTTT. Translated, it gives CASSDSGGDNSPLHF.

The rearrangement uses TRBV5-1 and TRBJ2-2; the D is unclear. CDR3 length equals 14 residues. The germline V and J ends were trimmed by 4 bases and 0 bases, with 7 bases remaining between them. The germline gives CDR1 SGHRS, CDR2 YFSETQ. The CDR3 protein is CASSPTANTGELFF. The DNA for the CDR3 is TGCGCCAGCAGCCCAACAGCGAACACCGGGGAGCTGTTTTTT.

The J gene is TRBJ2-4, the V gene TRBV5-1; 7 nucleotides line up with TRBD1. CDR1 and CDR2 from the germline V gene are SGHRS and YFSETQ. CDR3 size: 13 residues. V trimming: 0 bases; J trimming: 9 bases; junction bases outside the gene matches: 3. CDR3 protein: CASSLEQGSIQYF. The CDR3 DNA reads TGCGCCAGCAGCTTGGAACAGGGGAGCATTCAGTACTTC.

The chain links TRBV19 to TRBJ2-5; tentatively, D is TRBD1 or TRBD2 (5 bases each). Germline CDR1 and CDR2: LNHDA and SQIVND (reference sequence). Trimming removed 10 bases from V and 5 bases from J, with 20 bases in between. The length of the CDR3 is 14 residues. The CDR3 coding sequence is TGTGCCACCAAGGGTAGAGGGACGGGGGAGACCCAGTACTTC. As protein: CATKGRGTGETQYF.

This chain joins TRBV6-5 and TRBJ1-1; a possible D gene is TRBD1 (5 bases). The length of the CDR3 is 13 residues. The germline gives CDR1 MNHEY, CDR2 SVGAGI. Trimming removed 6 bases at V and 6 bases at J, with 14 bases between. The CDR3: CASSKGRDAEAFF. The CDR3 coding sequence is TGTGCCAGCAGCAAGGGACGGGATGCTGAAGCTTTCTTT.

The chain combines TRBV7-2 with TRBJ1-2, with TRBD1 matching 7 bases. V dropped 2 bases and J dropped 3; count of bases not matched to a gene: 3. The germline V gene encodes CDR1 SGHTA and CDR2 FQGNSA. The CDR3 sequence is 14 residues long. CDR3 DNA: TGTGCCAGCAGCTTAACCGACAGGGACTATGGCTACACCTTC. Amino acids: CASSLTDRDYGYTF.

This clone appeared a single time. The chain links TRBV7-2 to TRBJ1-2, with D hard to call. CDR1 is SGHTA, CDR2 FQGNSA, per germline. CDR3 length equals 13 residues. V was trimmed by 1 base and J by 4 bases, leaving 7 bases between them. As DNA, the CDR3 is TGTGCCAGCAGCTTAGACAGAAGCTATGGCTACACCTTC. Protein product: CASSLDRSYGYTF.

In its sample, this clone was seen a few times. In DNA, the CDR3 is TGTGCCAGCAGTTTTCCCGAGGATAGCAATCAGCCCCAGCATTTT. It is translated as CASSFPEDSNQPQHF. The chain carries TRBV28 and TRBJ1-5, with unresolved D. From germline, CDR1 is MDHEN and CDR2 SYDVKM. CDR3 length equals 15 residues. The V and J ends lost 3 bases and 0 bases respectively, with 9 bases between them.

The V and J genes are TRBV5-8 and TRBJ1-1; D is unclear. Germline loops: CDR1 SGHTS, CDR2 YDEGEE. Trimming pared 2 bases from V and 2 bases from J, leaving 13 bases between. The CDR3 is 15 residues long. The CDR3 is CASSFLEGTNTEAFF. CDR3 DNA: TGTGCCAGCAGCTTCTTGGAGGGAACCAACACTGAAGCTTTCTTT.

CDR3 region: CASSDGMAGGLPDTQYF. The CDR3 DNA reads as TGTGCCAGCAGTGACGGGATGGCGGGGGGACTTCCAGATACGCAGTATTTT. J is TRBJ2-3 and V is TRBV2; 8 bases are a match to TRBD2. The trim removed 3 bases at V and 4 bases at J, leaving 12 bases unmatched. The germline gives CDR1 SNHLY, CDR2 FYNNEI. The CDR3 is 17 residues long.

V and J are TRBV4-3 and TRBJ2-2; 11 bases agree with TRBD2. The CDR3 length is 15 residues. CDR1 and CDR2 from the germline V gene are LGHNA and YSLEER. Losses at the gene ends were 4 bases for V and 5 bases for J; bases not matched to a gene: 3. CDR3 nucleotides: TGCGCCAGCAGCCCCCTAGCGGGGGGAACCGGGGAGCTGTTTTTT. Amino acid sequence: CASSPLAGGTGELFF.

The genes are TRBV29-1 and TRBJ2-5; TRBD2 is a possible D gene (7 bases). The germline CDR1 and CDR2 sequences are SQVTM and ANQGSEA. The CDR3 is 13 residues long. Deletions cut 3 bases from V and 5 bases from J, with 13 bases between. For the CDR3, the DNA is TGCAGCGTTGAGGTGGGGGGGGCGGAGACCCAGTACTTC. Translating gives CSVEVGGAETQYF.

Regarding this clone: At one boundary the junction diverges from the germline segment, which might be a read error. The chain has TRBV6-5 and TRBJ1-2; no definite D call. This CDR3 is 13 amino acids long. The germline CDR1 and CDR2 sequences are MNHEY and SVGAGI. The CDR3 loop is CASSYSRWSGSSF. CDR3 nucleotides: TGTGCCAGCAGTTACTCTCGTTGGTCGGGCTCATCCTTC.

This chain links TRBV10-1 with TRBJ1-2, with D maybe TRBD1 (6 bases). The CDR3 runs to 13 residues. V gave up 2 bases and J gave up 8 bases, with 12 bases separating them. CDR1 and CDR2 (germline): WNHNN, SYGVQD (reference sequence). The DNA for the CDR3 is TGCGCCAGCAGTGAGCTTCGGACAGCCGGCTACACCTTC. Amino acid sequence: CASSELRTAGYTF.